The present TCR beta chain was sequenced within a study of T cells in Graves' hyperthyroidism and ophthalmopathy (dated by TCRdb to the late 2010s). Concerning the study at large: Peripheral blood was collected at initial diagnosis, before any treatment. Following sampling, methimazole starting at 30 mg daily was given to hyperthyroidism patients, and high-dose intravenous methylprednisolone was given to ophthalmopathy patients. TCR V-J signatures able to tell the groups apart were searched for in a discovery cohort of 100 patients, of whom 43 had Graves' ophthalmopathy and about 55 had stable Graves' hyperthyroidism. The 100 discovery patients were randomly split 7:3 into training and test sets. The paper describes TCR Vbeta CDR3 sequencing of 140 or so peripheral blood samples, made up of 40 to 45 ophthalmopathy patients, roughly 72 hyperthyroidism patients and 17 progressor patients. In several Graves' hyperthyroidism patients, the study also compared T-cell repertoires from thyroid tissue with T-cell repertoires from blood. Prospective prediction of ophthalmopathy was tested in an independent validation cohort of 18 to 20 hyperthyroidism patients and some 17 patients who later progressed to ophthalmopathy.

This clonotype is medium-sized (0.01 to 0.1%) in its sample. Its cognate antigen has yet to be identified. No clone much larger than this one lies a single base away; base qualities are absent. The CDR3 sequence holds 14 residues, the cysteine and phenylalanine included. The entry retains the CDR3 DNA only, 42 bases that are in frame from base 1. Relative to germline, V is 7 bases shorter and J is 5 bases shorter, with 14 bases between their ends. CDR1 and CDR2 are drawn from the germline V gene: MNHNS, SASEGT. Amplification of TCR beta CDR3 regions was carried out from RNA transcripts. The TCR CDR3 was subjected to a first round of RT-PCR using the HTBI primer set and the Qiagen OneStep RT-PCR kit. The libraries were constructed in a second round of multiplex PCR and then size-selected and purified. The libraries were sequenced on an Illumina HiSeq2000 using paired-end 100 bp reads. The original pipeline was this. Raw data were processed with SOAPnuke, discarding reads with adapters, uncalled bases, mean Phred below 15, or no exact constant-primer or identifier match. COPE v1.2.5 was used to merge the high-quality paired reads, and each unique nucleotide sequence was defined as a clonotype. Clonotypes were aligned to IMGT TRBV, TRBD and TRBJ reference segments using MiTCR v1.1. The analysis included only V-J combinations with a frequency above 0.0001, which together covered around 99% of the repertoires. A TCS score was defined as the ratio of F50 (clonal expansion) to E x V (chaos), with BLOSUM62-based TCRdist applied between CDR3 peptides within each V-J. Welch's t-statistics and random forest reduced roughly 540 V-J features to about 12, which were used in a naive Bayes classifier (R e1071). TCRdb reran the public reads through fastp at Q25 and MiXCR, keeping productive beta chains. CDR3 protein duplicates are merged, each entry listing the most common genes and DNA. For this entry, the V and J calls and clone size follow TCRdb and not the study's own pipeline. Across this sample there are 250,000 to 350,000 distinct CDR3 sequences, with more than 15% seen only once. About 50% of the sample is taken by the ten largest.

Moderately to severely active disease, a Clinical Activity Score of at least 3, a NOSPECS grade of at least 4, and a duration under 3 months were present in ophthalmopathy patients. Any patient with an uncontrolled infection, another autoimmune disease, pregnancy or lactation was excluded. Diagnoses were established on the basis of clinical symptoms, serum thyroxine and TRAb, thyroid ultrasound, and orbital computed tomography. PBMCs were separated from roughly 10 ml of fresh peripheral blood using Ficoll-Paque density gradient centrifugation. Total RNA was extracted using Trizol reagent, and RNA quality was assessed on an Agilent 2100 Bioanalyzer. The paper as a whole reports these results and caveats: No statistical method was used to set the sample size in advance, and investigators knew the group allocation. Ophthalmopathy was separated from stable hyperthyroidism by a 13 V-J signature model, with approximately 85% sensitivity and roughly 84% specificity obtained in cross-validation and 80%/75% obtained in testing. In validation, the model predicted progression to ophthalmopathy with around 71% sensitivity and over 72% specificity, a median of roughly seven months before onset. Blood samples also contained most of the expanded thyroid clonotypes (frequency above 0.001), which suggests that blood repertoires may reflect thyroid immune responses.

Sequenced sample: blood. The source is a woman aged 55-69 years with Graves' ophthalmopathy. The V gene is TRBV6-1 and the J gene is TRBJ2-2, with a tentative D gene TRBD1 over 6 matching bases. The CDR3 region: CASTAGVGTGELFF. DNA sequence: TGTGCCAGCACTGCAGGGGTGGGAACCGGGGAGCTGTTTTTT.